The 17 T cell receptor beta chains listed next were all sequenced from one sample in a study of post-analysis software for immune sequencing data. Whole-study results and caveats: In patients, five or six TRBV segments were more frequent than in controls, with TRBV5-6, TRBV5-1 and TRBV20-1 among them.

Researchers reported that TCR beta cDNA libraries carried unique molecular identifiers. TCRdb re-called the PCR reads with MiXCR, one entry per CDR3 protein. The sample lists 700,000 to 800,000 distinct CDR3 sequences; 25% to 30% were seen once. These receptors have no identified antigens. The sequenced sample consisted of blood. The source of these receptors is a girl aged 10-17 years with multiple sclerosis.

This clonotype has a handful of counts. V gene TRBV5-1 combines with J gene TRBJ2-7; tentatively, D is TRBD2 (6 bases). Trimming took 4 bases from V and 4 from J, leaving 15 bases between them. Germline assignment: CDR1 SGHRS and CDR2 YFSETQ. The CDR3 has 14 residues. The CDR3, as DNA: TGCGCCAGCAGCCCGGGACTGATGGAGTACGAGCAGTACTTC. This codes for CASSPGLMEYEQYF.

V gene TRBV5-6 combines with J gene TRBJ2-3; TRBD2 agrees at 13 bases. V lost 0 bases, J lost 2 bases, and 3 bases stayed unmatched. This CDR3 spans 17 amino acids. CDR1 is SGHDT, CDR2 YYEEEE, per germline. Here the CDR3 DNA reads TGTGCCAGCAGCTTGGCGGGACTAGCGGGACCCACAGATACGCAGTATTTT. It specifies CASSLAGLAGPTDTQYF.

This clonotype was picked up many times. The chain carries TRBV2 and TRBJ2-5; 8 nucleotides line up with TRBD1. CDR1 SNHLY and CDR2 FYNNEI come from the germline V gene. After removal of 5 bases from V and 1 base from J, the junction contained 0 bases not matched to a gene. The CDR3 runs 13 residues. CDR3 region: CASSTGGQETQYF. CDR3 in DNA: TGTGCCAGCAGTACAGGGGGCCAAGAGACCCAGTACTTC.

The chain carries TRBV20-1 and TRBJ2-7; perhaps TRBD1 as D (6 bases). The CDR3 is made up of 18 amino acids. Trimming took 6 bases from V and 4 from J, leaving 31 bases between them. The V gene's germline CDR1 is DFQATT and CDR2 SNEGSKA (reference sequence). CDR3: CSAEAGASKATNTYEQYF. CDR3 DNA sequence: TGCAGTGCCGAGGCAGGGGCCTCGAAGGCAACAAATACTTACGAGCAGTACTTC.

The chain joins TRBV16 to TRBJ2-7; possibly TRBD1 for D (6 bases). Per the germline V gene, CDR1 is KGHSY and CDR2 is FQNENV. This CDR3 contains 15 residues. V was clipped by 1 base and J by 3 bases, with 13 bases between them. The CDR3 sequence is CASSQYGDINYEQYF. The DNA of the CDR3 is TGTGCCAGCAGCCAATATGGGGACATTAACTACGAGCAGTACTTC.

V and J are TRBV28 and TRBJ2-5; TRBD1 matches at 7 bases. Germline CDR1 reads MDHEN; CDR2 reads SYDVKM. This CDR3 contains 12 residues. V was clipped by 3 bases and J by 13 bases; unmatched bases: 8. CDR3 amino acids: CASSFGTAGPYF. The CDR3 DNA reads TGTGCCAGCAGTTTTGGGACAGCCGGGCCGTACTTC.

V and J are TRBV4-1 and TRBJ2-1, with 8 bases identical to TRBD2. The length of the CDR3 is 16 residues. CDR1 and CDR2 from the germline V gene are MGHRA and YSYEKL. Trimming cost V 4 bases and J 4 bases; bases outside gene matches: 9. DNA of the CDR3: TGCGCCAGCAGCCCCACCGGGGGGGGGAAGTACAATGAGCAGTTCTTC. Its translation is CASSPTGGGKYNEQFF.

The genes are TRBV6-1 and TRBJ1-5; D gene unclear. Trimming removed 3 bases from V and 2 bases from J, with 17 bases in between. Germline values: CDR1 MNHNS, CDR2 SASEGT. The CDR3 runs 17 residues. The CDR3, as DNA: TGTGCCAGCAGTGAGGACCACTTCAGCGGGGGCAATCAGCCCCAGCATTTT. It yields the protein CASSEDHFSGGNQPQHF.

This clonotype occurred many times. The chain combines TRBV29-1 with TRBJ2-7, with 9 positions matching TRBD1. The CDR3 contains 13 residues. The J segment lost 3 bases and the V segment lost 4 bases, leaving 4 bases of the junction unmatched. CDR1 SQVTM and CDR2 ANQGSEA come from the germline V gene. The CDR3 is CSVAGTGFYEQYF. The CDR3 nucleotides are TGCAGCGTTGCCGGGACAGGGTTCTACGAGCAGTACTTC.

This clonotype was detected a few times. This sequence joins TRBV6-5 and TRBJ1-1; 7 bases fit TRBD1. CDR1 is MNHEY, CDR2 SVGAGI, per germline. After removal of 5 bases from V and 5 bases from J, the junction contained 14 bases not matched to a gene. The CDR3 length is 16 residues. This chain's CDR3 is CASSHLAKGAQTEAFF. The DNA for the CDR3 is TGTGCCAGCAGTCACTTGGCCAAGGGGGCGCAGACTGAAGCTTTCTTT.

The chain carries TRBV25-1 and TRBJ2-6; D not resolved. Trimming left V 4 bases short and J 1 base short, with 14 bases between. The CDR3 is 17 residues long. The germline V gene has CDR1 MGHDK and CDR2 SYGVNS. The CDR3 reads CASSATTGLSGANVLTF. The CDR3 region has the DNA TGTGCCAGCAGTGCAACGACCGGGCTATCTGGGGCCAACGTCCTGACTTTC.

The chain uses TRBV14 and TRBJ1-2, with a tentative D call TRBD1 (6 bases). The CDR3 covers 15 residues. V gave up 0 bases and J gave up 7 bases, with 15 bases separating them. CDR1 SGHDN and CDR2 FVKESK come from the germline V gene. The CDR3 coding sequence is TGTGCCAGCAGCCAAGAGTTGGGGGGGCTTGTTGGCTACACCTTC. It codes for CASSQELGGLVGYTF. Combining the CDR3 with reference TRBV14 and TRBJ1-2 gives the whole variable domain EAGVTQFPSHSVIEKGQTVTLRCDPISGHDNLYWYRRVMGKEIKFLLHFVKESKQDESGMPNNRFLAERTGGTYSTLKVQPAELEDSGVYFCASSQELGGLVGYTFGSGTRLTVV.

This clonotype was picked up a small number of times. The V gene is TRBV7-7, the J gene TRBJ2-1; no clear D. The CDR3 contains 15 residues. Trimming removed 5 bases from V and 6 bases from J, with 17 bases in between. In germline, CDR1 is SSHAT, CDR2 FNYEAQ (reference sequence). CDR3 amino acids: CASSLRAGGLNEQFF. CDR3 in DNA: TGTGCCAGCAGCCTTAGGGCCGGTGGCCTCAATGAGCAGTTCTTC.

This chain joins TRBV7-8 and TRBJ1-2; tentative D call: TRBD1 (5 bases). The CDR3 is 12 amino acids. Trimming took off 5 bases at V and 8 bases at J, with 12 bases between the two ends. CDR1 is SGHVS and CDR2 is FQNEAQ in the germline V gene. The CDR3 sequence is CASSQPRGGYTF. DNA for the CDR3: TGTGCCAGCAGCCAGCCACGGGGGGGCTACACCTTC.

In this sample, this clonotype turned up a few times. V gene TRBV6-2 or TRBV6-3 combines with J gene TRBJ2-5; D is undetermined. The CDR3 has 12 amino acids. V shed 4 bases and J shed 5 bases, with 8 bases lying between them. Germline CDR1 is MNHEY and CDR2 is SVGEGT. The CDR3 here is CASSLLPETQYF. As DNA, the CDR3 is TGTGCCAGCAGTTTACTACCGGAGACCCAGTACTTC.

This clonotype came up a few times. Here the CDR3 reads CASSRSHGYEQYF. The CDR3 DNA is TGTGCCAGCAGTCGAAGCCACGGCTACGAGCAGTACTTC. The rearrangement joins TRBV12-3 or TRBV12-4 to TRBJ2-7; D unresolved. CDR3 size: 13 residues. The V end was cut by 5 bases, the J end by 3 bases, with 11 bases between.

The gene calls are TRBV28 and TRBJ1-5; no definite D call. This CDR3 spans 14 amino acids. Trimming left V 7 bases short and J 7 bases short, with 17 bases between. CDR1 MDHEN and CDR2 SYDVKM come from the germline V gene. Written as DNA, the CDR3 is TGTGCCAGCACCTTACTGCAAGTAGGGCAGCCCCAGCATTTT. Encoded protein: CASTLLQVGQPQHF.